One and the same sample provided the 6 T cell receptor beta chains below, sequenced in a study of blood T cells in healthy people across ages. The second PCR ran roughly 6 to 12 cycles with a sample-barcoded 5' primer and J-beta primers. TCRdb analysed the 5' RACE reads with MiXCR anew, one entry per CDR3 protein. The sample holds approximately 850,000 distinct CDR3 sequences; roughly 44% are singletons and the top ten take approximately 19%. The specimen was blood. These receptors all come from a man aged 60 to 75 in good health.

This chain joins TRBV4-3 and TRBJ1-1; D gene ambiguous. CDR1 is LGHNA, CDR2 YSLEER, per germline. The ends were cut back, 4 bases at V and 0 bases at J, with 12 bases in the middle. The CDR3 covers 15 residues. CDR3 amino acids: CASSPKVQVNTEAFF. In DNA form, the CDR3 reads TGCGCCAGCAGCCCGAAGGTGCAGGTGAACACTGAAGCTTTCTTT.

The genes are TRBV5-5 and TRBJ2-1, with TRBD2 as a possible D gene (5 bases). Germline V gene lookup returns CDR1 SGHKS and CDR2 YYEKEE (reference sequence). Trimming removed 3 bases at V and 8 bases at J, with 9 bases between. The CDR3 has 12 amino acids. This chain's CDR3 is CASSSTTDEQFF. DNA of the CDR3: TGTGCCAGCAGCTCGACTACCGATGAGCAGTTCTTC.

The chain links TRBV12-3 or TRBV12-4 to TRBJ2-7; the D is unclear. The CDR3 is made up of 11 amino acids. Trimming took 0 bases from V and 9 from J, leaving 6 bases between them. Here the CDR3 DNA reads TGTGCCAGCAGTTTAGCGTCAAGGCAGTACTTC. Amino acids: CASSLASRQYF.

This chain uses TRBV6-5 with TRBJ2-1; D tentatively reads TRBD1 or TRBD2 (6 bases each). The length of the CDR3 is 15 residues. CDR1 MNHEY and CDR2 SVGAGI come from the germline V gene. V lost 7 bases and J 2 bases, leaving 15 bases between the germline ends. The chain's CDR3 is CASTLKGGTYNEQFF. DNA for the CDR3: TGTGCCAGCACCCTAAAGGGGGGAACCTACAATGAGCAGTTCTTC.

This clonotype appeared a few times. The chain joins TRBV5-1 to TRBJ1-6; D ambiguous. The germline CDR1 and CDR2 sequences are SGHRS and YFSETQ. The CDR3 runs to 15 residues. V shed 3 bases and J shed 5 bases, with 12 bases lying between them. The CDR3 nucleotides read TGCGCCAGCAGCTCCGCCGCCGCAGATAATTCACCCCTCCACTTT. Amino acid sequence: CASSSAAADNSPLHF.

This chain joins TRBV5-4 and TRBJ2-3, with D tentatively TRBD2 (6 bases). This CDR3 spans 16 amino acids. Germline-derived CDR1 and CDR2 are SGHNT and YYREEE (reference sequence). Trimming left V 1 base short and J 0 bases short, with 12 bases between. The CDR3 region is CASSLSFSGSTDTQYF. The CDR3 DNA reads TGTGCCAGCAGCTTGTCTTTTAGCGGAAGCACAGATACGCAGTATTTT.